The clone carrying this T cell receptor (beta chain) was found once. This sample is part of a study of T cells in Graves' hyperthyroidism and ophthalmopathy. On the study more broadly: Peripheral blood collection took place at initial diagnosis, before any treatment.

Amplified TCR beta CDR3 regions derived from RNA transcripts. First-round RT-PCR with HTBI primers amplified the TCR CDR3 region. TCRdb ran MiXCR on the multiplex PCR reads and lists one entry per CDR3 protein. Among about 420,000 distinct CDR3 sequences, around 16% were seen once, and the ten largest hold over 7.5%. Absence of ophthalmopathy progression within 18 months defined stable Graves' hyperthyroidism. Patients aged 18 to 65 had newly diagnosed hyperthyroidism of under 2 months' duration. From more than 9 ml of fresh peripheral blood, PBMCs were isolated. V was shortened by 2 bases and J by 12 bases, with 14 bases between the two germline ends. The CDR3 totals 13 residues. CDR1 and CDR2 (germline): SGHRS, YFSETQ.

This TCR was recovered from a young woman with Graves' hyperthyroidism. The sequenced sample consisted of blood. The chain couples TRBV5-1 to TRBJ1-4, with D tentatively TRBD1 (5 bases). CDR3 DNA: TGCGCCAGCAGCTTCGCGGGGGGTTTACAACTGTTTTTT. Translating it yields CASSFAGGLQLFF.